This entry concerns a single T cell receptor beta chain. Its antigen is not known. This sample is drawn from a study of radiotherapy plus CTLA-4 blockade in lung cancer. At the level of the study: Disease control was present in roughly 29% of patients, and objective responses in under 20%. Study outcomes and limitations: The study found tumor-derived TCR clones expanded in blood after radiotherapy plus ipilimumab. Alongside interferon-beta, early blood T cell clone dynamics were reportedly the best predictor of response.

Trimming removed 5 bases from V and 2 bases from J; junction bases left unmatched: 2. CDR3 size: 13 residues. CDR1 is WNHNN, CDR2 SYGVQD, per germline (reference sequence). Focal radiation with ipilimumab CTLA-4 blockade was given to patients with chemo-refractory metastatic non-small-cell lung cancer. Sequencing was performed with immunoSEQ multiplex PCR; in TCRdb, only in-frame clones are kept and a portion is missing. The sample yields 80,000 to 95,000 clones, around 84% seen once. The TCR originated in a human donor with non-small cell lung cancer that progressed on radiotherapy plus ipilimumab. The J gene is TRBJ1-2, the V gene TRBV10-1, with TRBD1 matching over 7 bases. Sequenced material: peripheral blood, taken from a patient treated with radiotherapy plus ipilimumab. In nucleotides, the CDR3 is TGCGCCAGCAGTCAGGGGGTAAACTATGGCTACACCTTC. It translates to CASSQGVNYGYTF.